Each of the 28 T cell receptor beta chains below was sequenced from the same sample in a study of blood T cell repertoires in COVID-19. Generated by immunoSEQ multiplex PCR, the TCRdb table keeps only in-frame clones and is missing some. The sample holds around 83,000 clones, around nine tenths seen once. Material: peripheral blood. These TCRs come from an elderly man with active or convalescent COVID-19.

This chain links TRBV7-9 with TRBJ1-2, with 8 bases fitting TRBD1. With 0 bases clipped from V and 4 bases from J, the junction kept 10 bases outside the gene matches. Germline loops: CDR1 SEHNR, CDR2 FQNEAQ (reference sequence). The CDR3 runs to 17 residues. CDR3 in amino acids: CASSLAFQGAYSYGYTF. CDR3 DNA: TGTGCCAGCAGCTTAGCGTTTCAGGGGGCGTATAGCTATGGCTACACCTTC.

DNA of the CDR3: TGTGCCAGCAGTGAAGGACTGACCTACGAGCAGTACGTC. This gives the protein CASSEGLTYEQYV. V and J are TRBV12-3 or TRBV12-4 and TRBJ2-7; a possible D gene is TRBD2 (5 bases). V was cut by 5 bases and J by 2 bases, with 10 bases left in between. The length of the CDR3 is 13 residues.

This chain connects TRBV28 to TRBJ1-1, with D possibly matching TRBD1 (6 bases). CDR3 length: 15 amino acids. Deletions cut 8 bases from V and 6 bases from J, with 22 bases between. CDR1 is MDHEN, CDR2 SYDVKM, per germline. CDR3 sequence (DNA): TGTGCCAGCGCGGAGAAGCTGGGGACAAGATCTGAAGCTTTCTTT. This encodes CASAEKLGTRSEAFF.

This clone came up a few times. The chain combines TRBV28 with TRBJ1-1; a possible D gene is TRBD1 (5 bases). The CDR3 has 14 residues. Germline V CDR1 and CDR2: MDHEN, SYDVKM. V lost 5 bases, J lost 3 bases, and 13 bases lay in between. In nucleotides, the CDR3 is TGTGCCAGCAGTATTTCTAGGGGCTACACTGAAGCTTTCTTT. Amino acid sequence: CASSISRGYTEAFF.

This clone turned up a few times. V usage is TRBV4-1 and J usage is TRBJ2-3, with D uncertain. Trimming removed 2 bases at V and 4 bases at J, with 7 bases between. The CDR3 is made up of 13 amino acids. From germline, CDR1 is MGHRA and CDR2 YSYEKL. CDR3 region: CASSQFPPDTQYF. The CDR3, as DNA: TGCGCCAGCAGCCAATTTCCTCCAGATACGCAGTATTTT.

This clone was seen a single time. The V gene is TRBV2, the J gene TRBJ1-1, with 7 bases matching TRBD1. The V and J ends lost 6 bases and 0 bases, in that order; junction bases with no gene match: 4. CDR3 length: 14 amino acids. Germline V gene lookup returns CDR1 SNHLY and CDR2 FYNNEI. The CDR3 protein is CASRGQPMNTEAFF. CDR3 in DNA: TGTGCCAGCAGGGGACAGCCCATGAACACTGAAGCTTTCTTT.

The V gene is TRBV7-2, the J gene TRBJ2-5; possibly TRBD2 for D (5 bases). Germline CDR1 is SGHTA and CDR2 is FQGNSA. V lost 3 bases, J lost 0 bases, and 11 bases lay in between. The CDR3 has 15 residues. The CDR3 DNA is TGTGCCAGCAGCTTCTTCGGGGTCCACCAAGAGACCCAGTACTTC. Translating it yields CASSFFGVHQETQYF.

The chain is built from TRBV5-4 and TRBJ2-4; D is undetermined. Trimming took 4 bases from V and 2 from J, leaving 13 bases between them. The CDR3 length is 15 residues. Germline V gene data show CDR1 as SGHNT and CDR2 as YYREEE (reference sequence). The CDR3 region is CASSTDLLPKNIQYF. The CDR3 bases are TGTGCCAGCAGCACAGACCTCCTACCCAAAAACATTCAGTACTTC.

A few counts support this clone. This chain connects TRBV4-2 to TRBJ1-1; D may be TRBD1 (5 bases). CDR3 length equals 17 residues. Trimming removed 4 bases at V and 4 bases at J, with 22 bases between. Germline loops: CDR1 LGHNA, CDR2 YNFKEQ. CDR3: CASSREPGDFSATEAFF. CDR3 DNA sequence: TGTGCCAGCAGCCGAGAGCCGGGGGATTTTTCGGCCACTGAAGCTTTCTTT.

This clone appeared a few times. The chain joins TRBV18 to TRBJ2-1; D unresolved. Germline V lookup: CDR1 KGHSH, CDR2 LQKENI. This CDR3 region has 13 residues. V was clipped by 3 bases and J by 5 bases, with 8 bases between them. The CDR3 nucleotides read TGTGCCAGCTCACCCAGACAAGACAATGAGCAGTTCTTC. It codes for CASSPRQDNEQFF.

CDR3 sequence reads: CASSYSGQNYGYTF. The CDR3 DNA reads TGTGCCAGTAGCTACTCGGGACAGAACTATGGCTACACCTTC. This chain joins TRBV19 and TRBJ1-2; 7 bases map to TRBD1. The junction had 6 bases not matched to a gene; V was cut back by 6 bases and J by 2 bases. The germline V gene has CDR1 LNHDA and CDR2 SQIVND (reference sequence). CDR3 length: 14 amino acids.

This chain links TRBV28 with TRBJ1-4; D is uncertain. The V and J ends lost 10 bases and 3 bases respectively, with 12 bases between them. Germline V gives CDR1 MDHEN, CDR2 SYDVKM. CDR3 length: 13 amino acids. CDR3 bases: TGTGCCACTAAGACGGGTGCTAATGAAAAACTGTTTTTT. As protein: CATKTGANEKLFF.

In the case of this clone: This same CDR3 is encoded by further DNA sequences in the sample. This chain connects TRBV6-6 to TRBJ1-3; 7 bases agree with TRBD1. The ends lost 6 bases at V and 3 bases at J; junction bases unmatched: 5. This CDR3 has 14 residues. Looked up from germline, CDR1 is MNHNY and CDR2 is SVGAGI (reference sequence). Here the CDR3 reads CASSRTGVGNTIYF. CDR3 DNA sequence: TGTGCCAGCAGCCGAACAGGGGTTGGAAACACCATATATTTT.

The genes are TRBV11-3 and TRBJ2-1; 8 bases match TRBD2. V was clipped by 5 bases and J by 0 bases; unmatched bases: 18. CDR1 is SGHNT, CDR2 YENEEA, per germline. The CDR3 covers 20 residues. The CDR3 loop reads CASSPRGGVAGSSSYNEQFF. In DNA, the CDR3 is TGTGCCAGCAGCCCACGAGGGGGAGTAGCGGGATCGAGCTCCTACAATGAGCAGTTCTTC.

This chain connects TRBV6-2 or TRBV6-3 to TRBJ2-3, with D hard to call. This CDR3 is 17 amino acids long. Germline assignment: CDR1 MNHEY and CDR2 SVGEGT. With 0 bases removed from V and 0 bases from J, the gap between germline ends came to 13 bases. The CDR3 region is CASSYSPRSESTDTQYF. The CDR3 coding sequence is TGTGCCAGCAGTTACTCCCCCAGATCCGAAAGCACAGATACGCAGTATTTT.

The chain recombines TRBV6-5 with TRBJ1-6; maybe TRBD1 (5 bases). CDR1 is MNHEY, CDR2 SVGAGI, per germline. The CDR3 contains 13 residues. Trimming pared 10 bases from V and 6 bases from J, leaving 13 bases between. In nucleotides, the CDR3 is TGTGCCATTCGACAGCAGACTAATTCACCCCTCCACTTT. This translates into CAIRQQTNSPLHF.

The V gene is TRBV5-1, the J gene TRBJ1-1, with D possibly matching TRBD1 (5 bases). The CDR3 is made up of 12 amino acids. V was cut by 2 bases and J by 7 bases, with 9 bases left in between. Germline V gene data show CDR1 as SGHRS and CDR2 as YFSETQ. The DNA of the CDR3 is TGCGCCAGCAGCTTAGAGGGACTTGAAGCTTTCTTT. Residues: CASSLEGLEAFF.

This chain uses TRBV7-8 with TRBJ2-7, with 10 bases aligning to TRBD2. Germline assignment: CDR1 SGHVS and CDR2 FQNEAQ. Trimming removed 5 bases from V and 3 bases from J; junction bases left unmatched: 16. The CDR3 length is 18 residues. This CDR3 is CASSPTPPLAGVHYEQYV. CDR3 in DNA: TGTGCCAGCAGCCCCACCCCCCCTCTAGCGGGGGTACACTACGAGCAGTACGTC.

The V gene is TRBV10-1, the J gene TRBJ2-4; TRBD1 aligns across 9 bases. Germline loops: CDR1 WNHNN, CDR2 SYGVQD (reference sequence). This CDR3 is built from 17 residues. Trimming took 3 bases from V and 3 from J; bases not matched to a gene: 9. In nucleotides, the CDR3 is TGCGCCAGCAGTGATTCCCATCCGGGACAGGGCAAAAACATTCAGTACTTC. It encodes CASSDSHPGQGKNIQYF.

This chain joins TRBV19 and TRBJ1-2; D call uncertain. The CDR3 runs 11 residues. V shed 1 base and J shed 6 bases, with 3 bases lying between them. CDR1 and CDR2 from the germline V gene are LNHDA and SQIVND (reference sequence). The CDR3 DNA is TGTGCCAGTAGTATAGCCGATGGCTACACCTTC. This encodes CASSIADGYTF. Looking up the rest from reference TRBV19 and TRBJ1-2 gives the full variable domain: DGGITQSPKYLFRKEGQNVTLSCEQNLNHDAMYWYRQDPGQGLRLIYYSQIVNDFQKGDIAEGYSVSREKKESFPLTVTSAQKNPTAFYLCASSIADGYTFGSGTRLTVV.

The chain has TRBV5-1 and TRBJ2-1; TRBD2 agrees at 11 bases. The length of the CDR3 is 17 residues. Germline V gene data show CDR1 as SGHRS and CDR2 as YFSETQ. Germline trimming cut 4 bases from V and 2 bases from J; bases unmatched to any gene: 8. CDR3 sequence (DNA): TGCGCCAGCAGCGCAGTAGCGGGGGGGCGCACCTACAATGAGCAGTTCTTC. Translation gives CASSAVAGGRTYNEQFF.

The chain combines TRBV7-2 with TRBJ2-2; 8 bases map to TRBD2. Trimming at V came to 5 bases and at J to 6 bases, leaving 11 bases not matched to a gene. Germline loops: CDR1 SGHTA, CDR2 FQGNSA. This CDR3 comprises 16 residues. CDR3 coding DNA: TGTGCCAGCAGCCCGGCTGGCGGGGGGACACCCGGGGAGCTGTTTTTT. As protein: CASSPAGGGTPGELFF.

The rearrangement uses TRBV5-1 and TRBJ2-1; 9 bases align to TRBD1. Per germline, CDR1 SGHRS and CDR2 YFSETQ. The CDR3 runs to 13 residues. With V trimmed by 3 bases and J by 9 bases, 4 bases remained unmatched. CDR3 region: CASSSGTGFEQFF. The CDR3 nucleotides are TGCGCCAGCAGCTCCGGGACAGGGTTTGAGCAGTTCTTC.

V usage is TRBV11-2 and J usage is TRBJ2-5; no definite D call. Per the germline V gene, CDR1 is SGHAT and CDR2 is FQNNGV. V was cut by 5 bases and J by 5 bases, with 6 bases left in between. The CDR3 has 11 residues. CDR3 in amino acids: CASSGQETQYF. CDR3 in DNA: TGTGCCAGCAGCGGGCAGGAGACCCAGTACTTC.

The chain employs TRBV6-5 and TRBJ1-2, with TRBD1 as a possible D gene (5 bases). CDR3 length: 13 residues. V lost 6 bases and J 6 bases, leaving 14 bases between the germline ends. Germline CDR1 reads MNHEY; CDR2 reads SVGAGI. CDR3 in amino acids: CASRRGESNGYTF. CDR3 coding DNA: TGTGCCAGCAGAAGGGGCGAGTCTAATGGCTACACCTTC.

This clone is judged hyperexpanded (1% or more). This chain links TRBV19 with TRBJ2-1; TRBD2 matches 7 bases. CDR1 and CDR2 from the germline V gene are LNHDA and SQIVND (reference sequence). With V trimmed by 6 bases and J by 0 bases, 11 bases remained unmatched. This CDR3 has 17 residues. Here the CDR3 reads CASRGYSAGSSYNEQFF. The CDR3, as DNA: TGTGCCAGTAGGGGATACTCAGCGGGGAGCTCCTACAATGAGCAGTTCTTC.

V gene TRBV20-1 combines with J gene TRBJ1-2, with 7 bases lining up with TRBD1. This CDR3 region has 14 residues. CDR1 and CDR2 from the germline V gene are DFQATT and SNEGSKA (reference sequence). Trimming removed 3 bases from V and 4 bases from J; junction bases left unmatched: 8. Here the CDR3 DNA reads TGCAGTGCTAGTGTTCCCGGGACAGCCTATGGCTACACCTTC. It translates to CSASVPGTAYGYTF.

The J gene is TRBJ2-3, the V gene TRBV3-1 (or the pseudogene TRBV3-2); TRBD2 agrees at 10 bases. Germline-derived CDR1 and CDR2 are LGHDT and YNNKEL (reference sequence). Germline trimming cut 0 bases from V and 0 bases from J; bases unmatched to any gene: 9. The CDR3 loop spans 19 amino acids. In DNA, the CDR3 is TGTGCCAGCAGCCAAGATGTTGGTAGCGGGGGGCTTAGCACAGATACGCAGTATTTT. Protein sequence: CASSQDVGSGGLSTDTQYF.